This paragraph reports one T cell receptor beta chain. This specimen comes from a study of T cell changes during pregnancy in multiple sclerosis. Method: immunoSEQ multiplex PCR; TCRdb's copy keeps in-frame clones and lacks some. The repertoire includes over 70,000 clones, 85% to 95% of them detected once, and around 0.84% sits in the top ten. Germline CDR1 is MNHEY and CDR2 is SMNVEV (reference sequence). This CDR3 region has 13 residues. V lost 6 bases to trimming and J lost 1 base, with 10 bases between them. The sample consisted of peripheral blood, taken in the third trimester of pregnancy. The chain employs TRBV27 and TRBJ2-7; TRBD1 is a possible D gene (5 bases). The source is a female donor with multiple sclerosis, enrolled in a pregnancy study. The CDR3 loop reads CASRTTASYEQYF. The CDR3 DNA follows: TGTGCCAGCAGAACGACAGCTTCCTACGAGCAGTACTTC.